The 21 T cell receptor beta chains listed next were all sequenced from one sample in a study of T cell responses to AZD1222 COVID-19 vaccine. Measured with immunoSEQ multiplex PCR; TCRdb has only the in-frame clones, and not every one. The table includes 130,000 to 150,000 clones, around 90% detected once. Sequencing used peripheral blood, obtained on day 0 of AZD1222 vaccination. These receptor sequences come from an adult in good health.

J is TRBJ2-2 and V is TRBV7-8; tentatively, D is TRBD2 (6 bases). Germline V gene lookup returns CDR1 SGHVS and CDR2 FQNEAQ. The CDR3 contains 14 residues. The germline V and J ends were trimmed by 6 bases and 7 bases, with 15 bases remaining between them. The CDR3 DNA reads TGTGCCAGCAGTCTTAGGGACTTTCACGGGGAGCTGTTTTTT. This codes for CASSLRDFHGELFF.

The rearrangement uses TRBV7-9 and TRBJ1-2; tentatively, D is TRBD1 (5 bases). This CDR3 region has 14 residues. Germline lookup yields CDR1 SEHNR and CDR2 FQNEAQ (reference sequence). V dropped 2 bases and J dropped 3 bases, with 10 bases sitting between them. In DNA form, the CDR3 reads TGTGCCAGCAGCTTACCCAGGGACGACTATGGCTACACCTTC. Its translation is CASSLPRDDYGYTF.

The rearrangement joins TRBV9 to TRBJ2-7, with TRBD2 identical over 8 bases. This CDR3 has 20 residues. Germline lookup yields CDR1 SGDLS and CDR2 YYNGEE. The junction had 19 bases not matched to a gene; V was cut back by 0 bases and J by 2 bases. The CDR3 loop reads CASSVDSTRGGIAGTYEQYF. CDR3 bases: TGTGCCAGCAGCGTAGACAGTACCAGGGGAGGAATAGCGGGGACCTACGAGCAGTACTTC.

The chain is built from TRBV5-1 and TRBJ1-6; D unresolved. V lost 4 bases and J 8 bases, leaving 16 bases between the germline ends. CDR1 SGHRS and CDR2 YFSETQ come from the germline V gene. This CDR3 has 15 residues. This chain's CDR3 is CASSPVGGGDSPLHF. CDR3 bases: TGCGCCAGCAGCCCGGTTGGTGGCGGGGATTCACCCCTCCACTTT. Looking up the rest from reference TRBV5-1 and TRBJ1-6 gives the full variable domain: KAGVTQTPRYLIKTRGQQVTLSCSPISGHRSVSWYQQTPGQGLQFLFEYFSETQRNKGNFPGRFSGRQFSNSRSEMNVSTLELGDSALYLCASSPVGGGDSPLHFGNGTRLTVT.

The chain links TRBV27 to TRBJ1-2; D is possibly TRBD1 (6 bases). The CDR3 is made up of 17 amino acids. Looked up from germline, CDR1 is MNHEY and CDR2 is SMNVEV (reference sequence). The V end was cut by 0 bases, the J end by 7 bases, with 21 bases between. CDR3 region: CASSLSRLRGAYGGYTF. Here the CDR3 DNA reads TGTGCCAGCAGTTTATCCCGGCTCCGGGGGGCTTATGGTGGCTACACCTTC.

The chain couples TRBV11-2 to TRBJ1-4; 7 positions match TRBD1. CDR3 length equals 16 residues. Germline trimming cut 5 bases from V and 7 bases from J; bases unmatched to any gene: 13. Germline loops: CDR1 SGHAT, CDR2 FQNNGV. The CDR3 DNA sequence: TGTGCCAGCAGCGGGGGAGATTTTAGGGGGCTTGAAAAACTGTTTTTT. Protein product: CASSGGDFRGLEKLFF.

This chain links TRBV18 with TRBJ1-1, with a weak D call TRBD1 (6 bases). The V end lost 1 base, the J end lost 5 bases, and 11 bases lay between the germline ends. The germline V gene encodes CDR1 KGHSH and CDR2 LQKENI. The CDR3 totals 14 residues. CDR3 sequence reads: CASSPRGAGTEAFF. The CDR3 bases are TGTGCCAGCTCACCACGGGGGGCTGGGACTGAAGCTTTCTTT.

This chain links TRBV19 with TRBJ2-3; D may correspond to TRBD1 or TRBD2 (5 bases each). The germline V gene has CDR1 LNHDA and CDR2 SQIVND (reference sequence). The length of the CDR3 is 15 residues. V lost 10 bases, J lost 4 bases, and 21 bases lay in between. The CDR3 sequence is CATLSRGRGSDTQYF. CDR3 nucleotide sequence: TGTGCCACCCTCTCTAGGGGTCGGGGATCAGATACGCAGTATTTT.

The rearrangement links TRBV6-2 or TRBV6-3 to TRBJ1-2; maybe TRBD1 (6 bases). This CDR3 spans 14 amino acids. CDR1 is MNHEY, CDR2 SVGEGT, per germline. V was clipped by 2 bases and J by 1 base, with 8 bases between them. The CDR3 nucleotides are TGTGCCAGCAGTTACAAGGGGGTTAACTATGGCTACACCTTC. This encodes CASSYKGVNYGYTF.

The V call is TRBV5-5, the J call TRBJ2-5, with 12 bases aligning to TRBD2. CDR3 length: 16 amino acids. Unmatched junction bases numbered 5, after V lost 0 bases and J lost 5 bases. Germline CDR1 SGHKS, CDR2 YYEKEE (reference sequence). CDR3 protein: CASSLELAGGRETQYF. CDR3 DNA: TGTGCCAGCAGCTTGGAGCTAGCGGGGGGGCGGGAGACCCAGTACTTC.

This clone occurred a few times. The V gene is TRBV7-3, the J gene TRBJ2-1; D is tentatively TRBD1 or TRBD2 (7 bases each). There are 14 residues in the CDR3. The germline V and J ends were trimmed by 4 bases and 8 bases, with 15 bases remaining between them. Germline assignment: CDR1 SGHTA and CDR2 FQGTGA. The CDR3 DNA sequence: TGTGCCAGCAGCTCCAGGGGGGGTCCCCATGAGCAGTTCTTC. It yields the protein CASSSRGGPHEQFF.

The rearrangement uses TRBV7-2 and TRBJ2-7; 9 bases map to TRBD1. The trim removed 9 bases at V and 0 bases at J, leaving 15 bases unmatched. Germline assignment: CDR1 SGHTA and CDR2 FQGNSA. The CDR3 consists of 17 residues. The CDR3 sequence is CARHRGPGQGSSYEQYF. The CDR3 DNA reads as TGTGCCAGACACCGCGGCCCGGGACAGGGATCCTCCTACGAGCAGTACTTC.

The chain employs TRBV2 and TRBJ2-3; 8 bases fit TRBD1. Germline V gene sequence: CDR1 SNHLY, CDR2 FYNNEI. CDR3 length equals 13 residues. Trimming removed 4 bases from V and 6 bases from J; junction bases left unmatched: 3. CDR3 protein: CASSATGGDTQYF. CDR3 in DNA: TGTGCCAGCAGTGCTACAGGGGGGGATACGCAGTATTTT.

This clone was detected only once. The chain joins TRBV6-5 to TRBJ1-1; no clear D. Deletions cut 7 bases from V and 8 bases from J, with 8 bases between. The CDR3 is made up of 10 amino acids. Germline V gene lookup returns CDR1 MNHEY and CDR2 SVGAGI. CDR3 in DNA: TGTGCCAGCAAACGAGCCGAAGCTTTCTTT. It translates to CASKRAEAFF.

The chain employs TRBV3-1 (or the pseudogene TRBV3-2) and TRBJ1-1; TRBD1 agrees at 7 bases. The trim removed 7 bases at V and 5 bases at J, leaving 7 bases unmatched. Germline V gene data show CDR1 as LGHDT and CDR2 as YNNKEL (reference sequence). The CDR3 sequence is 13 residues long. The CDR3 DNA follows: TGTGCCAGCATTTCTACAGGGGCTACTGAAGCTTTCTTT. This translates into CASISTGATEAFF.

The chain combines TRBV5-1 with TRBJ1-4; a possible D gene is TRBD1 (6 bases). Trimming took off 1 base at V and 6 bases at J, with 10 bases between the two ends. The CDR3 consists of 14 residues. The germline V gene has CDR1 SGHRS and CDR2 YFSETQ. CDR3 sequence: CASSLRDTDEKLFF. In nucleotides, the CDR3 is TGCGCCAGCAGCTTGAGGGACACGGATGAAAAACTGTTTTTT.

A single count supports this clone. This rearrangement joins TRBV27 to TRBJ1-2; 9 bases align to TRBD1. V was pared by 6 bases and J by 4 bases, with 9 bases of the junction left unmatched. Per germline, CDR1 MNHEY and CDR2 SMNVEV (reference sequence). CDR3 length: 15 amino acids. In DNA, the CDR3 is TGTGCCAGCAGCTACACAGGGGGCTTCAGCTATGGCTACACCTTC. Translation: CASSYTGGFSYGYTF.

The CDR3: CASSPGGGVGPGFYGYTF. CDR3 sequence (DNA): TGCGCCAGCAGCCCAGGGGGCGGGGTAGGCCCCGGCTTCTATGGCTACACCTTC. The V call is TRBV5-1, the J call TRBJ1-2, with TRBD1 matching over 8 bases. Germline CDR1 SGHRS, CDR2 YFSETQ. V lost 4 bases to trimming and J lost 4 bases; unmatched junction nucleotides: 18. This CDR3 comprises 18 residues.

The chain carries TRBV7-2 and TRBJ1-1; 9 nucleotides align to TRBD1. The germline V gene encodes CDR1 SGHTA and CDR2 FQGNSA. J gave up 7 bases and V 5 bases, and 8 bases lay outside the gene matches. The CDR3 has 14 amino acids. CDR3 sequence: CASSQIGTGYEAFF. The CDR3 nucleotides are TGTGCCAGCAGCCAAATTGGGACAGGGTATGAAGCTTTCTTT.

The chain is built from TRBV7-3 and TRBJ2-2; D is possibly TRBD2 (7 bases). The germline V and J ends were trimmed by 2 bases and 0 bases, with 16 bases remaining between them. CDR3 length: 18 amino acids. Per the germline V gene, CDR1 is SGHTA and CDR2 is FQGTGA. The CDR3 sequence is CASSLSPPGGPNTGELFF. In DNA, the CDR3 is TGTGCCAGCAGCTTATCCCCCCCCGGGGGGCCGAACACCGGGGAGCTGTTTTTT.

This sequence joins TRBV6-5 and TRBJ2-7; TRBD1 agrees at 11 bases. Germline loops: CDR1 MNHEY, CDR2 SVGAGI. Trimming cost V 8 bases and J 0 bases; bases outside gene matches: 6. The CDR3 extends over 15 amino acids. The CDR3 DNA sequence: TGTGCCAGCGGGAGGGACAGGGGGAGCTCCTACGAGCAGTACTTC. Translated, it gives CASGRDRGSSYEQYF.